This TCR beta chain was captured by sequencing in a study of T-cell reconstitution after alpha-beta-depleted transplantation in children. The CDR3 runs 15 residues. Trimming removed 6 bases from V and 10 bases from J; junction bases left unmatched: 12. Germline lookup yields CDR1 ENHRY and CDR2 SYGVKD. This clonotype occurred a few times. The authors prepared the TCRbeta library with unique molecular identifiers. A single record per CDR3 protein comes from TCRdb applying MiXCR to the PCR reads. Of some 520,000 distinct CDR3 sequences detected, 32% appear once; the ten largest clones hold 2.4%. The sequence came from a human donor who donated a stem cell graft to a child with aplastic anemia. The chain employs TRBV10-3 and TRBJ1-6; 7 bases agree with TRBD1. Sequencing was performed on PBMCs from the stem cell graft donor, taken from the stem cell graft. Written as DNA, the CDR3 is TGTGCCATCAGAGCGACTTCAGGGGGTGGATCACCCCTCCACTTT. Translating it yields CAIRATSGGGSPLHF.